The 21 T cell receptor beta chains below all came from one sample that was sequenced in a study of human T cells and chemical hapten exposure. The time point is: pre-sensitization, week 0. Treatment given: therapeutic diphenylcyclopropenone sensitization with weekly scalp DPC. From the RACE reads, TCRdb called clonotypes with MiXCR, one entry per CDR3 protein. The sample shows tens of thousands of distinct CDR3 sequences, roughly 9.7% of them seen only once. Material: whole blood, obtained in connection with sensitization to the hapten diphenylcyclopropenone (DPC). These receptors were collected from a woman aged 45-65 years with alopecia areata. Some clones in this sample may be carry-over from other donors' samples.

This clonotype has a count of ten or more. The chain combines TRBV7-9 with TRBJ2-1, with D tentatively TRBD2 (6 bases). Trimming stripped 5 bases from V and 5 bases from J, with 19 bases between. Germline values: CDR1 SEHNR, CDR2 FQNEAQ (reference sequence). The length of the CDR3 is 16 residues. DNA of the CDR3: TGTGCCAGCAGCCTTACCGGGGGTTTCTATAACAATGAGCAGTTCTTC. Its protein is CASSLTGGFYNNEQFF.

This clonotype appeared many times. The gene calls are TRBV20-1 and TRBJ1-1, with a possible D match to TRBD1 (5 bases). Trimming left V 0 bases short and J 2 bases short, with 10 bases between. The CDR3 extends over 14 amino acids. Germline values: CDR1 DFQATT, CDR2 SNEGSKA (reference sequence). The CDR3 DNA is TGCAGTGCTAGAGACGCGACAGCTAACACTGAAGCTTTCTTT. It is translated as CSARDATANTEAFF.

In this sample, this clonotype turned up once. This chain joins TRBV28 and TRBJ1-5, with unresolved D. V lost 4 bases, J lost 9 bases, and 16 bases lay in between. CDR1 and CDR2 from the germline V gene are MDHEN and SYDVKM. The length of the CDR3 is 14 residues. The CDR3 DNA reads as TGTGCCAGCAGTTCCCTGGGAAACTTACGGCCCCAGCATTTT. Its translation is CASSSLGNLRPQHF.

The gene calls are TRBV7-8 and TRBJ2-3, with 11 nucleotides matching TRBD2. CDR3 length: 16 amino acids. From germline, CDR1 is SGHVS and CDR2 FQNEAQ. With 1 base clipped from V and 2 bases from J, the junction kept 2 bases outside the gene matches. The CDR3 nucleotides read TGTGCCAGCAGCTTAGAACTAGCGGGAGCCACAGATACGCAGTATTTT. Amino acid sequence: CASSLELAGATDTQYF.

There are many counts of this clonotype. The chain uses TRBV18 and TRBJ1-1, with no clear D. CDR3 length equals 13 residues. Looked up from germline, CDR1 is KGHSH and CDR2 is LQKENI. V dropped 0 bases and J dropped 8 bases, with 10 bases sitting between them. CDR3: CASSPPSVLEAFF. The DNA of the CDR3 is TGTGCCAGCTCACCACCGTCCGTTTTGGAAGCTTTCTTT.

Within the sample, this clonotype is medium-sized (0.01 to 0.1%). The chain links TRBV20-1 to TRBJ2-3; 7 nucleotides align to TRBD1. The V gene's germline CDR1 is DFQATT and CDR2 SNEGSKA (reference sequence). The CDR3 has 14 amino acids. Trimming removed 3 bases from V and 0 bases from J; junction bases left unmatched: 3. CDR3 protein: CSASGTASTDTQYF. DNA of the CDR3: TGCAGTGCTAGTGGGACAGCCAGCACAGATACGCAGTATTTT.

The chain uses TRBV29-1 and TRBJ2-7; a possible D gene is TRBD2 (5 bases). Germline V gene sequence: CDR1 SQVTM, CDR2 ANQGSEA. Trimming took off 3 bases at V and 5 bases at J, with 11 bases between the two ends. This CDR3 spans 12 amino acids. Written as DNA, the CDR3 is TGCAGCGTTGAGGGAGTGGGCCACGAGCAGTACTTC. Translated: CSVEGVGHEQYF.

This clonotype was counted ten times or more. The chain has TRBV9 and TRBJ2-5, with 9 bases aligning to TRBD1. The V gene end was trimmed by 5 bases and the J gene end by 1 base; junction bases not matched to a gene: 21. CDR1 is SGDLS and CDR2 is YYNGEE in the germline V gene. CDR3 length equals 20 residues. The CDR3 bases are TGTGCCAGCAGTGATCGACAGGGGGACCCAGCGGGGTCCCCCCAAGAGACCCAGTACTTC. Its translation is CASSDRQGDPAGSPQETQYF.

This clonotype has at least ten counts. The V call is TRBV5-1, the J call TRBJ2-7; D unclear. The germline V gene has CDR1 SGHRS and CDR2 YFSETQ. The CDR3 sequence is 13 residues long. Trimming removed 0 bases from V and 2 bases from J, with 6 bases in between. CDR3 loop: CASSLGDTYEQYF. For the CDR3, the DNA is TGCGCCAGCAGCTTGGGGGATACCTACGAGCAGTACTTC. The full variable domain, with the rest looked up from reference TRBV5-1 and TRBJ2-7, is KAGVTQTPRYLIKTRGQQVTLSCSPISGHRSVSWYQQTPGQGLQFLFEYFSETQRNKGNFPGRFSGRQFSNSRSEMNVSTLELGDSALYLCASSLGDTYEQYFGPGTRLTVT.

V gene TRBV6-6 combines with J gene TRBJ1-1; the D is unclear. The CDR3 is 11 amino acids. CDR1 is MNHNY and CDR2 is SVGAGI in the germline V gene (reference sequence). V lost 7 bases, J lost 8 bases, and 11 bases lay in between. CDR3 sequence reads: CASKETGEAFF. The CDR3 DNA reads as TGTGCCAGCAAAGAGACGGGAGAAGCTTTCTTT.

This chain connects TRBV5-5 to TRBJ1-2, with D unclear. Germline CDR1 is SGHKS and CDR2 is YYEKEE (reference sequence). Trimming left V 0 bases short and J 5 bases short, with 8 bases between. The CDR3 runs 13 residues. CDR3: CASSLGPTYGYTF. CDR3 nucleotide sequence: TGTGCCAGCAGCTTGGGACCGACATATGGCTACACCTTC.

This clonotype has just a few counts. V gene TRBV27 combines with J gene TRBJ1-4, with a tentative D call TRBD1 (6 bases). V was trimmed by 4 bases and J by 0 bases, leaving 12 bases between them. Germline-derived CDR1 and CDR2 are MNHEY and SMNVEV (reference sequence). This CDR3 has 16 residues. The CDR3 DNA sequence: TGTGCCAGCAGTTCCATGGGGGCAGCAACTAATGAAAAACTGTTTTTT. Amino acid sequence: CASSSMGAATNEKLFF.

This chain uses TRBV7-2 with TRBJ2-5; D ambiguous. The CDR3 consists of 13 residues. Trimming removed 4 bases from V and 2 bases from J, with 8 bases in between. CDR1 is SGHTA and CDR2 is FQGNSA in the germline V gene. The CDR3 sequence is CASSSRRQETQYF. CDR3 nucleotide sequence: TGTGCCAGCAGCTCCCGGCGGCAAGAGACCCAGTACTTC.

V and J are TRBV5-1 and TRBJ2-2; D remains ambiguous. The CDR3 has 14 residues. The germline V gene encodes CDR1 SGHRS and CDR2 YFSETQ. V was pared by 0 bases and J by 1 base, with 4 bases between. The CDR3 bases are TGCGCCAGCAGCTTGGTGGAGAACACCGGGGAGCTGTTTTTT. Translated: CASSLVENTGELFF.

This clonotype was recorded a few times. The CDR3 DNA sequence: TGCGCCAGCAGCTTGTTCCAGGGATCATACGAGCAGTACTTC. Translation gives CASSLFQGSYEQYF. The V gene is TRBV5-1, the J gene TRBJ2-7; perhaps TRBD1 as D (5 bases). The CDR3 is 14 amino acids. V was trimmed by 1 base and J by 4 bases, leaving 12 bases between them. Germline CDR1 reads SGHRS; CDR2 reads YFSETQ.

This clonotype was seen more than once but under ten times. This chain connects TRBV5-1 to TRBJ1-4, with D uncertain. The CDR3 contains 16 residues. Trimming removed 4 bases from V and 0 bases from J, with 13 bases in between. Germline loops: CDR1 SGHRS, CDR2 YFSETQ. The DNA for the CDR3 is TGCGCCAGCAGCACGGCGGCGGTTGCAACTAATGAAAAACTGTTTTTT. It encodes CASSTAAVATNEKLFF.

This clonotype occurred many times. The chain recombines TRBV5-4 with TRBJ2-2; D possibly corresponds to TRBD1 (6 bases). The germline gives CDR1 SGHNT, CDR2 YYREEE (reference sequence). CDR3 size: 14 residues. V shed 4 bases and J shed 3 bases, with 10 bases lying between them. In DNA form, the CDR3 reads TGTGCCAGCAGCCACAGGGTGGACACCGGGGAGCTGTTTTTT. Translating it yields CASSHRVDTGELFF.

This clonotype was observed a few times. One junction end does not reproduce the germline sequence, and a read error may be involved. The chain has TRBV6-5 and TRBJ2-5; TRBD2 matches at 7 bases. CDR1 and CDR2 from the germline V gene are MNHEY and SVGAGI. This CDR3 region has 15 residues. In nucleotides, the CDR3 is TGTGCCAGCAGTTCCTCCGGGGAGGGTTTCCCGACCAAGTACTTC. Protein sequence: CASSSSGEGFPTKYF.

This clonotype was observed a handful of times. The V call is TRBV12-3 or TRBV12-4, the J call TRBJ2-4; D is possibly TRBD1 (6 bases). The length of the CDR3 is 14 residues. V was trimmed by 6 bases and J by 1 base, leaving 10 bases between them. The CDR3 here is CASRVTGAKNIQYF. For the CDR3, the DNA is TGTGCCAGCAGAGTAACAGGGGCCAAAAACATTCAGTACTTC.

There are many counts of this clonotype. The CDR3 is CASSLQPKGADTQYF. The CDR3 nucleotides are TGCGCCAGCAGTTTGCAACCCAAGGGCGCAGATACGCAGTATTTT. V is TRBV5-1 and J is TRBJ2-3; D is unresolved. Germline CDR1 reads SGHRS; CDR2 reads YFSETQ. V lost 5 bases and J lost 4, with 17 bases in between. This CDR3 spans 15 amino acids.

Only a few counts were recorded for this clonotype. The V gene is TRBV28, the J gene TRBJ2-2, with 13 nucleotides matching TRBD2. The CDR3 consists of 18 residues. The J segment lost 6 bases and the V segment lost 5 bases, leaving 12 bases of the junction unmatched. Germline V gene data show CDR1 as MDHEN and CDR2 as SYDVKM. As DNA, the CDR3 is TGTGCCAGCAGTACCTCTCGGACTAGCGGGAGAGCTGCCGGGGAGCTGTTTTTT. Translating it yields CASSTSRTSGRAAGELFF.